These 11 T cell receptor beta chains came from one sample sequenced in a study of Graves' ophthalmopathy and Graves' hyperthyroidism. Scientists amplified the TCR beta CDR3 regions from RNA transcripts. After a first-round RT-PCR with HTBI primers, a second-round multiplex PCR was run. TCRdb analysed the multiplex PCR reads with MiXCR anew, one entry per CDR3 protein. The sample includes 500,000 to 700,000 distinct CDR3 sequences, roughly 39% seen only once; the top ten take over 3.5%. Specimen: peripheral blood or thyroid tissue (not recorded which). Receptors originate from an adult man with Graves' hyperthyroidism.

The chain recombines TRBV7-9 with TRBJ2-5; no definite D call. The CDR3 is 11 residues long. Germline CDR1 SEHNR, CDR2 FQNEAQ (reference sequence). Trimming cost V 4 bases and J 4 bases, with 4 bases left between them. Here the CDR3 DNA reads TGTGCCAGCAGCTCTATAGAGACCCAGTACTTC. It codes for CASSSIETQYF.

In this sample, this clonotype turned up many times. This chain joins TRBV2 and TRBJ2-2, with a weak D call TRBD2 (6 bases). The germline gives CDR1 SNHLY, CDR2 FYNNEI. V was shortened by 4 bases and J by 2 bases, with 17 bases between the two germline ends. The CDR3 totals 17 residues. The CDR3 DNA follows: TGTGCCAGCAGTGCGCGTGCACTAGCAGTAAACACCGGGGAGCTGTTTTTT. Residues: CASSARALAVNTGELFF.

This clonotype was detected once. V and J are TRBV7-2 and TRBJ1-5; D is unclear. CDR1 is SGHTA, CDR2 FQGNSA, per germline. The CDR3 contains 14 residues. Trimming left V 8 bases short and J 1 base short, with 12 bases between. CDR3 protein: CASDSLDSNQPQHF. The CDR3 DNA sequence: TGTGCCAGCGACTCCCTTGACAGCAATCAGCCCCAGCATTTT.

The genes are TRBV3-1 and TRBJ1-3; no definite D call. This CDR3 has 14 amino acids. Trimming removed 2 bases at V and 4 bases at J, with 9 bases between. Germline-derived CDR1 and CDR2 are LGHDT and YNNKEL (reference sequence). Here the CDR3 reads CASSQLSRGNTIYF. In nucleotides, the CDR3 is TGTGCCAGCAGCCAATTATCCCGCGGAAACACCATATATTTT. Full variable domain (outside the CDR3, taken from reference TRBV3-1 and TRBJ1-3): DTAVSQTPKYLVTQMGNDKSIKCEQNLGHDTMYWYKQDSKKFLKIMFSYNNKELIINETVPNRFSPKSPDKAHLNLHINSLELGDSAVYFCASSQLSRGNTIYFGEGSWLTVV.

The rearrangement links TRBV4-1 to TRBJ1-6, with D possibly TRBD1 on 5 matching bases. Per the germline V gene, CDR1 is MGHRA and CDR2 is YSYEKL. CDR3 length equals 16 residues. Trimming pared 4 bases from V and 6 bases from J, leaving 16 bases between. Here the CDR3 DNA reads TGCGCCAGCAGCCCGGACCTGGGACGGTTTAATTCACCCCTCCACTTT. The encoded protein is CASSPDLGRFNSPLHF.

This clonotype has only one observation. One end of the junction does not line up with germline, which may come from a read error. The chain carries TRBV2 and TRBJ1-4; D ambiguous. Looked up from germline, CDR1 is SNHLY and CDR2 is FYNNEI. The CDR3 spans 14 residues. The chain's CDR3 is CAGSDGPLKEKLFF. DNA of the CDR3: TGTGCCGGCAGCGATGGCCCCCTTAAAGAAAAACTGTTTTTT.

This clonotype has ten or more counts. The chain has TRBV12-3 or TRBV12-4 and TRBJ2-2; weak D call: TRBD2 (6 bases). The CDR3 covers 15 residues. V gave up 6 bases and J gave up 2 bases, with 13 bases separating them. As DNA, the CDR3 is TGTGCCAGCAGCTCCGGGACTCCAAACACCGGGGAGCTGTTTTTT. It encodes CASSSGTPNTGELFF.

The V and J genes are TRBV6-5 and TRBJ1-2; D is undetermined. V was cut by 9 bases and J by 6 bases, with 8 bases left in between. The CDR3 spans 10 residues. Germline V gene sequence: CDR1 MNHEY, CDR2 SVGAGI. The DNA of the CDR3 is TGTGCCAGTATGGAGGATGGCTACACCTTC. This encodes CASMEDGYTF.

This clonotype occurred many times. The CDR3 here is CATALGQGEETQYF. DNA for the CDR3: TGTGCCACCGCACTGGGGCAGGGGGAAGAGACCCAGTACTTC. The chain employs TRBV11-2 and TRBJ2-5; 7 nucleotides agree with TRBD1. V shed 10 bases and J 3 bases; nucleotides not matched to a gene: 11. CDR3 length: 14 amino acids. Germline loops: CDR1 SGHAT, CDR2 FQNNGV.

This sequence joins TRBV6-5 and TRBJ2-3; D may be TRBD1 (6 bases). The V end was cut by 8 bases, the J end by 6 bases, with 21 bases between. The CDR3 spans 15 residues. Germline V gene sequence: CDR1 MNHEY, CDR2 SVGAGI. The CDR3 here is CASRSPQGSSDTQYF. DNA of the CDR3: TGTGCCAGCCGGAGTCCGCAGGGGTCGTCGGATACGCAGTATTTT.

The CDR3 coding sequence is TGTGCCACCAGTGACCTCCGACTAGCTGAGCAGTTCTTC. It codes for CATSDLRLAEQFF. This chain links TRBV24-1 with TRBJ2-7; TRBD2 aligns across 7 bases. The J call is doubtful: the DNA matches TRBJ2-1 better. This CDR3 has 13 amino acids. Germline CDR1 KGHDR, CDR2 SFDVKD.